This T cell receptor beta chain was found in a study of post-analysis software for immune sequencing data. The study's findings and limits: Controls showed lower frequencies than patients for 4 or 5 TRBV segments, and TRBV5-6, TRBV5-1 and TRBV20-1 were among these. Multiple sclerosis was associated with a significant reduction in normalized Chao1 diversity relative to controls.

Unique molecular identifiers had been added to the TCR beta cDNA libraries. Approximately 550,000 cDNA molecules came from approximately 1 to 10 million T cells. TCRdb called the PCR reads again in MiXCR, with one record for every CDR3 protein. The data hold 750,000 to 950,000 distinct CDR3 sequences, with 53% observed a single time. This clonotype has only a few counts. Its target is unknown. There are 15 residues in the CDR3. Per germline, CDR1 SGHRS and CDR2 YFSETQ. V lost 4 bases and J lost 7; bases outside the gene matches: 13. The origin of this receptor is a girl between 5 and 17 years old with multiple sclerosis. This chain uses TRBV5-1 with TRBJ2-7; 8 nucleotides align to TRBD1. Material: blood. In DNA, the CDR3 is TGCGCCAGCAGCAAGGTTCAGGGGGCGTCGAGTGAGCAGTACTTC. It specifies CASSKVQGASSEQYF.